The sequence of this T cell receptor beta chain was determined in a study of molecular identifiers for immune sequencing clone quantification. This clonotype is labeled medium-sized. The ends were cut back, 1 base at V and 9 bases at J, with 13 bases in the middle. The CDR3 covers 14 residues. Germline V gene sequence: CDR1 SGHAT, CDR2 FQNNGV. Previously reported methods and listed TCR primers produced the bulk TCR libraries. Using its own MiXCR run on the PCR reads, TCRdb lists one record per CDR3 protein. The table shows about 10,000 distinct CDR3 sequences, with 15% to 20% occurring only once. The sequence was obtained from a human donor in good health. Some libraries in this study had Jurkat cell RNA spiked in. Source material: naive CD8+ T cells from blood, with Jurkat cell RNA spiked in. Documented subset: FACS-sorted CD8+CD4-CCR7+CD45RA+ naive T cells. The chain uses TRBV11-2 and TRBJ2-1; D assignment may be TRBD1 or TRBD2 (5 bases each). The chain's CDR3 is CASSLGGWFTEQFF. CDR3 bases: TGTGCCAGCAGCTTAGGGGGGTGGTTCACTGAGCAGTTCTTC.